Following are 12 T cell receptor beta chains from one sample sequenced in a study of Ad26.COV2.S vaccination and SARS-CoV-2 variants (dated by TCRdb to about 2021). Library preparation employed the immunoSEQ multiplex PCR assay. TCRdb took over this immuneACCESS table, retaining in-frame rearrangements with V and J assigned. Such tables are incomplete; in checked studies, under half of the missing clones stem from an unresolved V gene, and the remainder is unexplained. Here the sample has hundreds of thousands of clones; approximately 92% occur a single time. Jointly, the top ten make up about 2.5% of the sample. The treatment or condition label for this specimen denotes: around 19 received Ad26.COV2.S at low or high dose, single or two shots; about 5 received placebo; per-sample allocation not given. Repertoires of vaccine and placebo recipients were sequenced from samples taken on day 63 after the first injection.

The source was peripheral blood, collected in a trial of Ad26.COV2.S vaccine versus placebo. Source of these receptors: a person aged 18-60 years who received the Ad26.COV2.S COVID-19 vaccine or a placebo.

The chain has TRBV6-5 and TRBJ2-7; D is possibly TRBD1 (6 bases). CDR1 MNHEY and CDR2 SVGAGI come from the germline V gene. This CDR3 comprises 12 residues. The V and J ends lost 7 bases and 1 base respectively, with 8 bases between them. DNA for the CDR3: TGTGCCAGCACAGACAGGTCCTACGAGCAGTACTTC. Amino acids: CASTDRSYEQYF.

V usage is TRBV19 and J usage is TRBJ1-5, with D possibly TRBD1 on 5 matching bases. The V gene lost 6 bases and the J gene lost 3 bases, with 18 bases spanning the gap. The CDR3 totals 16 residues. Germline CDR1 is LNHDA and CDR2 is SQIVND (reference sequence). The CDR3 DNA sequence: TGTGCCAGTAGCCCTAACCGGGACCGACTCAATCAGCCCCAGCATTTT. Residues: CASSPNRDRLNQPQHF.

This chain links TRBV16 with TRBJ1-5; D might be TRBD1 (6 bases). Germline V gives CDR1 KGHSY, CDR2 FQNENV. V was pared by 0 bases and J by 7 bases, with 16 bases between. This CDR3 has 16 residues. The CDR3 nucleotides are TGTGCCAGCAGCCAATCGGGGGGGGCGCGAGGACAGCCCCAGCATTTT. This sequence encodes CASSQSGGARGQPQHF. Together with reference TRBV16 and TRBJ1-5, the CDR3 gives the full variable domain: GEEVAQTPKHLVRGEGQKAKLYCAPIKGHSYVFWYQQVLKNEFKFLISFQNENVFDETGMPKERFSAKCLPNSPCSLEIQATKLEDSAVYFCASSQSGGARGQPQHFGDGTRLSIL.

This rearrangement joins TRBV5-6 to TRBJ2-7; tentative D call: TRBD2 (6 bases). The CDR3 spans 12 residues. The germline V and J ends were trimmed by 3 bases and 2 bases, with 6 bases remaining between them. Looked up from germline, CDR1 is SGHDT and CDR2 is YYEEEE. DNA of the CDR3: TGTGCCAGCAGCTGGGGGGCCTACGAGCAGTACTTC. It yields the protein CASSWGAYEQYF.

This chain connects TRBV7-2 to TRBJ2-7, with 7 bases identical to TRBD2. CDR3 size: 14 residues. V dropped 2 bases and J dropped 7; count of bases not matched to a gene: 8. Germline V lookup: CDR1 SGHTA, CDR2 FQGNSA. The CDR3 DNA is TGTGCCAGCAGCTTAAACAGGAGGGGAGGGGAGCAGTACTTC. Its translation is CASSLNRRGGEQYF. The whole variable domain, remainder taken from reference TRBV7-2 and TRBJ2-7, is GAGVSQSPSNKVTEKGKDVELRCDPISGHTALYWYRQSLGQGLEFLIYFQGNSAPDKSGLPSDRFSAERTGGSVSTLTIQRTQQEDSAVYLCASSLNRRGGEQYFGPGTRLTVT.

V usage is TRBV19 and J usage is TRBJ2-3; no reliable D call. Between the trimmed V and J ends, which lost 3 bases and 1 base, there was a span of 8 bases. This CDR3 comprises 14 residues. The germline CDR1 and CDR2 sequences are LNHDA and SQIVND (reference sequence). The CDR3 here is CASSMVVGTDTQYF. CDR3 in DNA: TGTGCCAGTAGTATGGTAGTGGGCACAGATACGCAGTATTTT.

The chain couples TRBV19 to TRBJ1-4, with D hard to call. The CDR3 runs to 15 residues. Trimming took 1 base from V and 5 from J, leaving 11 bases between them. Looked up from germline, CDR1 is LNHDA and CDR2 is SQIVND (reference sequence). The CDR3 DNA sequence: TGTGCCAGTAGTATAGGAGTGGTGGTGAATGAAAAACTGTTTTTT. This encodes CASSIGVVVNEKLFF. The full variable domain, rest sourced from reference TRBV19 and TRBJ1-4, is DGGITQSPKYLFRKEGQNVTLSCEQNLNHDAMYWYRQDPGQGLRLIYYSQIVNDFQKGDIAEGYSVSREKKESFPLTVTSAQKNPTAFYLCASSIGVVVNEKLFFGSGTQLSVL.

The rearrangement uses TRBV3-1 (or the pseudogene TRBV3-2) and TRBJ2-2; D not certain. The CDR3 sequence is 14 residues long. V gave up 1 base and J gave up 6 bases, with 9 bases separating them. Per the germline V gene, CDR1 is LGHDT and CDR2 is YNNKEL (reference sequence). The chain's CDR3 is CASSQGVVPGELFF. CDR3 DNA: TGTGCCAGCAGCCAAGGAGTCGTCCCCGGGGAGCTGTTTTTT.

The J gene is TRBJ2-3, the V gene TRBV5-5; the D call may be TRBD1 or TRBD2 (6 bases each). The V and J ends lost 0 bases and 5 bases respectively, with 7 bases between them. The CDR3 has 13 amino acids. The V gene's germline CDR1 is SGHKS and CDR2 YYEKEE (reference sequence). The CDR3 DNA reads TGTGCCAGCAGCTTGGAGGGGGGAGATACGCAGTATTTT. This gives the protein CASSLEGGDTQYF. The whole variable domain, remainder taken from reference TRBV5-5 and TRBJ2-3, is DAGVTQSPTHLIKTRGQQVTLRCSPISGHKSVSWYQQVLGQGPQFIFQYYEKEERGRGNFPDRFSARQFPNYSSELNVNALLLGDSALYLCASSLEGGDTQYFGPGTRLTVL.

V gene TRBV18 combines with J gene TRBJ2-5; 11 bases are a match to TRBD1. This CDR3 comprises 15 residues. Germline values: CDR1 KGHSH, CDR2 LQKENI. V was clipped by 3 bases and J by 7 bases; unmatched bases: 7. The CDR3 bases are TGTGCCAGCTCACCTGGACAGGGGGCGCGGGGGACCCAGTACTTC. This sequence encodes CASSPGQGARGTQYF.

DNA for the CDR3: TGTGCCATCAGTGAGACAGAGACCCAGTACTTC. It codes for CAISETETQYF. The V call is TRBV10-3, the J call TRBJ2-5, with no clear D. The CDR3 contains 11 residues. V lost 2 bases, J lost 4 bases, and 2 bases lay in between. Germline V lookup: CDR1 ENHRY, CDR2 SYGVKD.

The rearrangement joins TRBV7-2 to TRBJ1-2, with 12 bases aligning to TRBD1. V lost 5 bases to trimming and J lost 7 bases; unmatched junction nucleotides: 17. CDR1 and CDR2 (germline): SGHTA, FQGNSA. The CDR3 has 18 amino acids. CDR3 in DNA: TGTGCCAGCAGCGCGGCCGGGACAGGGGGCGCTCAGGCCGGTGGCTACACCTTC. Translated: CASSAAGTGGAQAGGYTF. Full variable domain (outside the CDR3, taken from reference TRBV7-2 and TRBJ1-2): GAGVSQSPSNKVTEKGKDVELRCDPISGHTALYWYRQSLGQGLEFLIYFQGNSAPDKSGLPSDRFSAERTGGSVSTLTIQRTQQEDSAVYLCASSAAGTGGAQAGGYTFGSGTRLTVV.